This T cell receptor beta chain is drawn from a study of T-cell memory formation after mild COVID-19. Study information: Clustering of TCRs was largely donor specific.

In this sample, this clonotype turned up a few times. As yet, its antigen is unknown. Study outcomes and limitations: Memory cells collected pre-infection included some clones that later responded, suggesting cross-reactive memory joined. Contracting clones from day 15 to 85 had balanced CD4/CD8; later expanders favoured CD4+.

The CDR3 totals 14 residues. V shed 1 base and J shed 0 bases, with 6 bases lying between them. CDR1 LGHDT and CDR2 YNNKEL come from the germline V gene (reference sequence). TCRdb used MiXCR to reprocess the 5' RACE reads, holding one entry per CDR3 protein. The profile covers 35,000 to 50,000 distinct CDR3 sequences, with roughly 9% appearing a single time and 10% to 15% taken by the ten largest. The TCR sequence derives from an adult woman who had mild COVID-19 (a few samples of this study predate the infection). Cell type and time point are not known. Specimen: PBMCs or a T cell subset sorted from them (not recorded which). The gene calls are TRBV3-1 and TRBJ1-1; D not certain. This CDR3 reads CASSQGVMNTEAFF. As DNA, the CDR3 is TGTGCCAGCAGCCAAGGGGTTATGAACACTGAAGCTTTCTTT. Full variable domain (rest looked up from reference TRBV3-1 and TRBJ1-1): DTAVSQTPKYLVTQMGNDKSIKCEQNLGHDTMYWYKQDSKKFLKIMFSYNNKELIINETVPNRFSPKSPDKAHLNLHINSLELGDSAVYFCASSQGVMNTEAFFGQGTRLTVV.